This TCR beta chain originates from a study of monozygotic twins with inflammatory bowel disease. From whole blood, total RNA was isolated without any sorting of T cells. Concerning this clonotype itself: What it binds is unknown.

Using the 5' RACE reads, TCRdb records one entry per CDR3 protein without DNA. The sample's table shows more than 85,000 distinct CDR3 sequences. The CDR3 contains 13 residues. CDR1 is LGHDT, CDR2 YNNKEL, per germline (reference sequence). The study, taken as a whole, reports: Patient-to-patient differences in immunosuppressive treatment may have added variability to the repertoires.

The chain has TRBV3-1 and TRBJ2-1; TCRdb's assignment of TRBD2 cannot be checked, as there is no DNA. Specimen: blood. The source is a human donor with ulcerative colitis or Crohn's disease, or a healthy co-twin of an affected twin (not recorded which). CDR3 amino acids: CASSQDTSARQFF.